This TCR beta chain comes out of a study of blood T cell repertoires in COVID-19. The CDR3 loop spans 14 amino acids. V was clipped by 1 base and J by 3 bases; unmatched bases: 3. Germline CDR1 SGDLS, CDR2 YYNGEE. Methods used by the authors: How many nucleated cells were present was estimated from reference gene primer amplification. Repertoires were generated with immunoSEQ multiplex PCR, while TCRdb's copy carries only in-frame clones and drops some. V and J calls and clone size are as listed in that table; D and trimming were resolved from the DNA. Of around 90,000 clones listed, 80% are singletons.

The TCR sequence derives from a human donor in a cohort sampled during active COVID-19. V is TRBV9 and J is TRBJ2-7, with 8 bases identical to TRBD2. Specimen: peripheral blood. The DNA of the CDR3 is TGTGCCAGCAGCGTAAGCGGGGGACACTACGAGCAGTACTTC. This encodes CASSVSGGHYEQYF.